A selection of T cell receptor beta chains follows, all from one sample in a study of blood T cell repertoires in COVID-19. Profiled with immunoSEQ multiplex PCR; TCRdb holds only in-frame clones, not every one. The top ten clones hold around 7.5% of a sample with about 240,000 clones, 81% of them seen once. Sample: peripheral blood. These receptors came from a woman of 80 years or more with COVID-19, enrolled during active disease. Both conserved end residues are part of each CDR3. Fields, in order: J gene, D gene, clone size, V gene, CDR3 DNA, CDR3 protein. D genes are given only for firm matches. The size of a clone is reported for some rows only, either as once, few or many, or as a class for expanded clones.

J gene: TRBJ1-3
D gene: NA
clone size: few
V gene: TRBV3-1/TRBV3-2
CDR3 DNA: TGTGCCAGCAGTCTGCAGGGTTACGGAAACACCATATATTTT
CDR3 protein: CASSLQGYGNTIYF

J gene: TRBJ1-5
D gene: NA
clone size: NA
V gene: TRBV6-2/TRBV6-3
CDR3 DNA: TGTGCCAGCAGTTACATTGGCAGGGGTGTCAGTCAGCCCCAGCATTTT
CDR3 protein: CASSYIGRGVSQPQHF

J gene: TRBJ1-6
D gene: NA
clone size: NA
V gene: TRBV7-9
CDR3 DNA: TGTGCCAGCAGTTTTCGCGGGAGCTCCTATAATTCACCCCTCCACTTT
CDR3 protein: CASSFRGSSYNSPLHF

J gene: TRBJ1-2
D gene: NA
clone size: NA
V gene: TRBV19
CDR3 DNA: TGTGCCAGTAGTAGGAAAACAGCTAACTATGGCTACACCTTC
CDR3 protein: CASSRKTANYGYTF

J gene: TRBJ2-3
D gene: TRBD2
clone size: NA
V gene: TRBV3-1/TRBV3-2
CDR3 DNA: TGTGCCAGCAGCCTTCGGGGGGTCGATACGCAGTATTTT
CDR3 protein: CASSLRGVDTQYF

J gene: TRBJ2-1
D gene: NA
clone size: NA
V gene: TRBV7-8
CDR3 DNA: TGTGCCAGCAGCCTAACTAGTAACTCCTACAATGAGCAGTTCTTC
CDR3 protein: CASSLTSNSYNEQFF

J gene: TRBJ2-5
D gene: TRBD2
clone size: few
V gene: TRBV3-1/TRBV3-2
CDR3 DNA: TGTGCCAGCAGGCTAGGGGCTCGACTAGCGGGAGGGCAGGGGGAGACCCAGTACTTC
CDR3 protein: CASRLGARLAGGQGETQYF

J gene: TRBJ2-2
D gene: NA
clone size: NA
V gene: TRBV11-2
CDR3 DNA: TGTGCCAGCAGCTTGGACGGATGGGGGCTCACCGGGGAGCTGTTTTTT
CDR3 protein: CASSLDGWGLTGELFF

J gene: TRBJ2-3
D gene: NA
clone size: NA
V gene: TRBV19
CDR3 DNA: TGTGCCAGTGCCAACGAGGGGTATTTT
CDR3 protein: CASANEGYF

J gene: TRBJ2-7
D gene: NA
clone size: NA
V gene: TRBV10-3
CDR3 DNA: TGTGCCACCAGTGATAGGGGGGGCGCCTACGAGCAGTACTTC
CDR3 protein: CATSDRGGAYEQYF

J gene: TRBJ1-5
D gene: NA
clone size: NA
V gene: TRBV9
CDR3 DNA: TGTGCCAGCAGCGTAGACGGACATAGCAATCAGCCCCAGCATTTT
CDR3 protein: CASSVDGHSNQPQHF

J gene: TRBJ2-3
D gene: NA
clone size: NA
V gene: TRBV19
CDR3 DNA: TGTGCCAGTAGTATAGATCAGTCTACAGATACGCAGTATTTT
CDR3 protein: CASSIDQSTDTQYF

J gene: TRBJ2-5
D gene: NA
clone size: NA
V gene: TRBV25-1
CDR3 DNA: TGTGCCAGCAGTGAATCCCTAGAGCGGTCTGTTCAAGAGACCCAGTACTTC
CDR3 protein: CASSESLERSVQETQYF

J gene: TRBJ2-1
D gene: NA
clone size: NA
V gene: TRBV3-1/TRBV3-2
CDR3 DNA: TGTGCCAGCACCCTTGGCCTTGAGCAGTTCTTC
CDR3 protein: CASTLGLEQFF

J gene: TRBJ1-2
D gene: NA
clone size: NA
V gene: TRBV3-1/TRBV3-2
CDR3 DNA: TGTGCCAGCAGCCTCCGTATGGGGGCGCAGGACTATGGCTACACCTTC
CDR3 protein: CASSLRMGAQDYGYTF

J gene: TRBJ1-1
D gene: NA
clone size: NA
V gene: TRBV7-8
CDR3 DNA: TGTGCCAGCAGCTTAGTCGGGATGTTGGGCACTGAAGCTTTCTTT
CDR3 protein: CASSLVGMLGTEAFF

J gene: TRBJ2-1
D gene: NA
clone size: NA
V gene: TRBV30
CDR3 DNA: TGTGCCTTGGAGGGGCATAGTGAGCAGTTCTTC
CDR3 protein: CALEGHSEQFF

J gene: TRBJ1-5
D gene: TRBD1
clone size: few
V gene: TRBV19
CDR3 DNA: TGTGCCAGTACCGACGGACAGGGGATTGGTCAGCCCCAGCATTTT
CDR3 protein: CASTDGQGIGQPQHF

J gene: TRBJ1-2
D gene: NA
clone size: NA
V gene: TRBV6-2/TRBV6-3
CDR3 DNA: TGTGCCAGCAGTTACCCTCCTCCGGGCTACACCTTC
CDR3 protein: CASSYPPPGYTF

J gene: TRBJ2-7
D gene: TRBD1
clone size: NA
V gene: TRBV19
CDR3 DNA: TGTGCCAGTAGTATAGGGGACAGGGTCTACGAGCAGTACTTC
CDR3 protein: CASSIGDRVYEQYF

J gene: TRBJ1-1
D gene: NA
clone size: NA
V gene: TRBV4-1
CDR3 DNA: TGCGCCAGCAGCCCGGAAACAGGGATGACTGAAGCTTTCTTT
CDR3 protein: CASSPETGMTEAFF

J gene: TRBJ1-1
D gene: NA
clone size: NA
V gene: TRBV6-2/TRBV6-3
CDR3 DNA: TGTGCCAGCAGTGTGAGTCACACTGAAGCTTTCTTT
CDR3 protein: CASSVSHTEAFF

J gene: TRBJ1-4
D gene: TRBD1
clone size: NA
V gene: TRBV7-9
CDR3 DNA: TGTGCCAGCAGCTCCTTGGACAGGGGGATGAGTAATGAAAAACTGTTTTTT
CDR3 protein: CASSSLDRGMSNEKLFF

J gene: TRBJ2-5
D gene: NA
clone size: NA
V gene: TRBV29-1
CDR3 DNA: TGCAGCGTTGCGAGGCGCCAAGAGACCCAGTACTTC
CDR3 protein: CSVARRQETQYF

J gene: TRBJ2-1
D gene: TRBD1
clone size: NA
V gene: TRBV9
CDR3 DNA: TGTGCCAGCAGCTCGACCGACAGGGGGTTTGAGCAGTTCTTC
CDR3 protein: CASSSTDRGFEQFF

J gene: TRBJ1-2
D gene: NA
clone size: NA
V gene: TRBV28
CDR3 DNA: TGTGCCAGCAGCCTCAACGGCGGGCTCATCCTGGGCTACACCTTC
CDR3 protein: CASSLNGGLILGYTF

J gene: TRBJ2-2
D gene: TRBD2
clone size: once
V gene: TRBV20-1
CDR3 DNA: TGCAGTGCTAGTCCGGGACTAGCGGGAGGGCTCACCGGGGAGCTGTTTTTT
CDR3 protein: CSASPGLAGGLTGELFF

J gene: TRBJ2-7
D gene: TRBD1
clone size: NA
V gene: TRBV6-2/TRBV6-3
CDR3 DNA: TGTGCCAGCAACCCGACGGGGCAGACAGGGCCTTTTTTC
CDR3 protein: CASNPTGQTGPFF

J gene: TRBJ2-5
D gene: NA
clone size: NA
V gene: TRBV7-6
CDR3 DNA: TGTGCCAGCAGCTTAGCGGGCACTGGGGGCCGAGAGACCCAGTACTTC
CDR3 protein: CASSLAGTGGRETQYF

J gene: TRBJ2-1
D gene: TRBD2
clone size: NA
V gene: TRBV4-1
CDR3 DNA: TGCGCCAGCAGCCCGAACCCCTACAGCGGGAGCTACAATGAGCAGTTCTTC
CDR3 protein: CASSPNPYSGSYNEQFF

J gene: TRBJ2-5
D gene: TRBD1
clone size: NA
V gene: TRBV9
CDR3 DNA: TGTGCCAGCAGCGGACACAGGGGGAAGGGGGTAATGGGAGAGACCCAGTACTTC
CDR3 protein: CASSGHRGKGVMGETQYF

J gene: TRBJ1-2
D gene: NA
clone size: once
V gene: TRBV6-5
CDR3 DNA: TGTGCCAGCGAGAGGGGGAAAGGCTACACCTTC
CDR3 protein: CASERGKGYTF

J gene: TRBJ2-5
D gene: TRBD2
clone size: NA
V gene: TRBV7-9
CDR3 DNA: TGTGCCAGCAGCTTGTCCCAGCGGGGGGGCCTGGGAGAGACCCAGTACTTC
CDR3 protein: CASSLSQRGGLGETQYF

J gene: TRBJ2-7
D gene: NA
clone size: NA
V gene: TRBV5-1
CDR3 DNA: TGCGCCAGCAGCTTGGACAGGGGAGGCGAGCAGTACTTC
CDR3 protein: CASSLDRGGEQYF

J gene: TRBJ1-1
D gene: TRBD1
clone size: NA
V gene: TRBV19
CDR3 DNA: TGTGCCAGTAGGAGACAGGGTATATTGGAAGCTTTCTTT
CDR3 protein: CASRRQGILEAFF

J gene: TRBJ1-3
D gene: TRBD1
clone size: NA
V gene: TRBV11-2
CDR3 DNA: TGTGCCAGCAGCTCGATTAGATCGGGGGACAGGGCACACACCATATATTTT
CDR3 protein: CASSSIRSGDRAHTIYF

J gene: TRBJ2-7
D gene: TRBD2
clone size: NA
V gene: TRBV28
CDR3 DNA: TGTGCCAGCAGTTTAGGGAGCGGGAGCGGGTACGAGCAGTACTTC
CDR3 protein: CASSLGSGSGYEQYF

J gene: TRBJ1-5
D gene: TRBD1
clone size: NA
V gene: TRBV19
CDR3 DNA: TGTGCCAGTAGTATAGGGGACAGAGGCTATAAGCCCCAGCATTTT
CDR3 protein: CASSIGDRGYKPQHF

J gene: TRBJ2-5
D gene: NA
clone size: NA
V gene: TRBV10-3
CDR3 DNA: TGTGCCATCAGTGGACAGGGAGGAGAGACCCAGTACTTC
CDR3 protein: CAISGQGGETQYF

J gene: TRBJ2-5
D gene: NA
clone size: NA
V gene: TRBV1
CDR3 DNA: TGCACCAGCAGCCAAGGCACCCCAGGGGGGACCATAGAGACCCAGTACTTC
CDR3 protein: CTSSQGTPGGTIETQYF

J gene: TRBJ1-2
D gene: NA
clone size: few
V gene: TRBV11-2
CDR3 DNA: TGTGCCAGCAGCTTAGAAGGGGTTTATGGCTACACCTTC
CDR3 protein: CASSLEGVYGYTF

J gene: TRBJ1-3
D gene: TRBD1
clone size: NA
V gene: TRBV2
CDR3 DNA: TGTGCCAGCAGGGGACAGGTCCTTGGAAACACCATATATTTT
CDR3 protein: CASRGQVLGNTIYF

J gene: TRBJ1-2
D gene: TRBD1
clone size: NA
V gene: TRBV4-1
CDR3 DNA: TGCGCCAGCAGCCGCCTAGCCGGGACAGGGGGCTATGGCTACACCTTC
CDR3 protein: CASSRLAGTGGYGYTF

J gene: TRBJ1-1
D gene: NA
clone size: few
V gene: TRBV28
CDR3 DNA: TGTGCCAGCCTCGCCACAGGTCCCGGCACTGAAGCTTTCTTT
CDR3 protein: CASLATGPGTEAFF

J gene: TRBJ2-7
D gene: NA
clone size: NA
V gene: TRBV7-2
CDR3 DNA: TGTGCCAGCAGCCGGACTGCTGTCCTTGGCGAGCAGTACTTC
CDR3 protein: CASSRTAVLGEQYF

J gene: TRBJ2-2
D gene: TRBD2
clone size: once
V gene: TRBV18
CDR3 DNA: TGTGCCAGCTCCCGGGGACTAGACACCGGGGAGCTGTTTTTT
CDR3 protein: CASSRGLDTGELFF

J gene: TRBJ1-4
D gene: TRBD1
clone size: NA
V gene: TRBV6-2/TRBV6-3
CDR3 DNA: TGTGCCAGCAGTTACTCCGGGACAGTCGGGGAAAAACTGTTTTTT
CDR3 protein: CASSYSGTVGEKLFF